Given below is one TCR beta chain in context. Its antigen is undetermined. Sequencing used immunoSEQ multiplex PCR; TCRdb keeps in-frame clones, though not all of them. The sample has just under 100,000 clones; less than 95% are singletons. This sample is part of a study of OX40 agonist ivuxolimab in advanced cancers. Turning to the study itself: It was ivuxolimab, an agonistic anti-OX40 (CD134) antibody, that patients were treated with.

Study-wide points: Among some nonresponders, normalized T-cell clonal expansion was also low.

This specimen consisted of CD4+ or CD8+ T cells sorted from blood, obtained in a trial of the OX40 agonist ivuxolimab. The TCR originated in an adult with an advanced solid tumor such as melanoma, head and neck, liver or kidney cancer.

This chain's CDR3 is CASSPTGGALYEQYF. DNA of the CDR3: TGTGCCAGCAGCCCCACCGGGGGGGCTCTCTACGAGCAGTACTTC. The chain joins TRBV13 to TRBJ2-7, with 8 bases lining up with TRBD2. The V gene end was trimmed by 5 bases and the J gene end by 3 bases; junction bases not matched to a gene: 9. This CDR3 is built from 15 residues. Looked up from germline, CDR1 is PRHDT and CDR2 is FYEKMQ (reference sequence).